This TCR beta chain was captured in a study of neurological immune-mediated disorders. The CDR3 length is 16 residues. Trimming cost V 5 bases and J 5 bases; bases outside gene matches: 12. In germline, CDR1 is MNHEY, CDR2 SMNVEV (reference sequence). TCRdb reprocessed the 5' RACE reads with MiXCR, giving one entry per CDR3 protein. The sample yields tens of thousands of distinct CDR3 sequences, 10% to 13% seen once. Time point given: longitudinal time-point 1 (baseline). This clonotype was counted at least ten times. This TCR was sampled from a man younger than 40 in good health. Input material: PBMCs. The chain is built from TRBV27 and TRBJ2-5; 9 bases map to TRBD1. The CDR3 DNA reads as TGTGCCAGCAGTCTGGGACAGGGCTTTCTTCAGGAGACCCAGTACTTC. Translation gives CASSLGQGFLQETQYF.